Below, one T cell receptor (beta chain) is given with its context. This specimen comes from a study of tissue T cells after allogeneic stem cell transplantation. CDR1 MNHNS and CDR2 SASEGT come from the germline V gene. This CDR3 has 15 residues. The V segment lost 0 bases and the J segment 4 bases; nucleotides outside the gene matches: 4. Some clones are missing from TCRdb's copy, which holds only in-frame ones; the method was immunoSEQ multiplex PCR. Of roughly 4,500 clones listed, around 67% are singletons. The rearrangement uses TRBV6-1 and TRBJ2-7; 9 bases align to TRBD2. This TCR was recovered from an older male donor with lung cancer. This material consisted of left colon tissue, taken at autopsy. In DNA, the CDR3 is TGTGCCAGCAGTGAAGCAGGTAGCGGGAGTTACGAGCAGTACTTC. It specifies CASSEAGSGSYEQYF.